The rows below give T cell receptor beta chains drawn from one sample of a study of T cells of healthy individuals. From the 5' RACE reads, TCRdb called clonotypes with MiXCR, one entry per CDR3 protein. The data contain 65,000 to 95,000 distinct CDR3 sequences, 5% of them singletons. Every receptor here comes from a female donor in good health. Each CDR3 is given with its conserved first and last residue. The D gene is left open where the match is weak. Clone size is given for some rows only: seen once, a few or many times, or a class if the clone is expanded.

TRBV2	NA	NA	TRBJ2-1	CASRMTRVRNEQFF	TGTGCCAGCAGGATGACCAGGGTTCGCAATGAGCAGTTCTTC
TRBV3-1	few	TRBD1	TRBJ1-5	CASSQDGVQQGVQPQHF	TGTGCCAGCAGCCAAGATGGGGTCCAGCAGGGGGTGCAGCCCCAGCATTTT
TRBV5-1	NA	NA	TRBJ2-4	CASNSDSQNIQYF	TGCGCCAGCAACTCGGACAGTCAAAACATTCAGTACTTC
TRBV12-3/TRBV12-4	many	NA	TRBJ2-1	CASRRDFEQFF	TGTGCCAGCAGACGCGATTTTGAGCAGTTCTTC
TRBV29-1	many	TRBD1	TRBJ2-1	CSVGQGPYNEQFF	TGCAGCGTTGGACAGGGTCCCTACAATGAGCAGTTCTTC
TRBV4-2	many	NA	TRBJ1-5	CASSQDGGTKDQPQHF	TGTGCCAGCAGCCAAGATGGTGGCACTAAGGATCAGCCCCAGCATTTT
TRBV7-9	many	NA	TRBJ2-7	CASSLAQSGTFSYEQYF	TGTGCCAGCAGCTTAGCGCAGTCCGGGACTTTCTCCTACGAGCAGTACTTC
TRBV7-9	many	NA	TRBJ2-3	CASSLRDTQYF	TGTGCCAGCAGCTTACGGGATACGCAGTATTTT
TRBV6-5	NA	NA	TRBJ1-2	CASSHGGAGYGYTF	TGTGCCAGCAGCCACGGGGGGGCCGGGTATGGCTACACCTTC
TRBV5-6	few	NA	TRBJ1-3	CASSLGQGNTIYF	TGTGCCAGCAGCTTGGGGCAGGGAAACACCATATATTTT
TRBV28	many	NA	TRBJ1-2	CASSLFGGVGYGYTF	TGTGCCAGCAGTTTATTTGGGGGAGTTGGCTATGGCTACACCTTC
TRBV28	many	NA	TRBJ2-5	CASSTVGETQYF	TGTGCCAGCAGTACGGTCGGTGAGACCCAGTACTTC
TRBV12-3/TRBV12-4	many	NA	TRBJ1-1	CASRDSTDLNTEAFF	TGTGCCAGCAGGGACAGTACGGACCTGAACACTGAAGCTTTCTTT
TRBV7-6	many	NA	TRBJ2-3	CASSSLASGPDTQYF	TGTGCCAGCAGCTCTCTAGCATCCGGTCCGGATACGCAGTATTTT
TRBV12-3/TRBV12-4	many	NA	TRBJ1-5	CASSLPGQPQHF	TGTGCCAGCAGCCTACCAGGCCAGCCCCAGCATTTT
TRBV7-2	few	NA	TRBJ1-6	CASSLDRTDNSPLHF	TGTGCCAGCAGCTTAGACCGGACAGATAATTCACCCCTCCACTTT
TRBV27	many	NA	TRBJ1-1	CASSFGRGGTEAFF	TGTGCCAGCAGTTTCGGCAGGGGAGGTACTGAAGCTTTCTTT
TRBV28	NA	NA	TRBJ1-1	CASNGVMNTEAFF	TGTGCCAGCAATGGGGTCATGAACACTGAAGCTTTCTTT
TRBV20-1	many	NA	TRBJ1-4	CSARDKGNYNTATNEKLFF	TGCAGTGCTAGAGATAAGGGGAACTACAACACTGCAACTAATGAAAAACTGTTTTTT
TRBV5-5	many	NA	TRBJ1-1	CASSPEGPRAFF	TGTGCCAGCAGCCCCGAGGGACCGAGAGCTTTCTTT
TRBV14	few	NA	TRBJ2-1	CASSQDKGTRYNEQFF	TGTGCCAGCAGCCAAGATAAGGGGACTCGATACAATGAGCAGTTCTTC
TRBV29-1	many	TRBD1	TRBJ2-1	CSVEDHRGAYNEQFF	TGCAGCGTTGAAGATCACAGGGGGGCCTACAATGAGCAGTTCTTC
TRBV5-1	few	TRBD1	TRBJ1-1	CASSPPGTGGRTEAFF	TGCGCCAGCAGTCCGCCGGGGACAGGCGGTCGTACTGAAGCTTTCTTT
TRBV20-1	many	TRBD2	TRBJ2-1	CSAPGTSGGTYNEQFF	TGCAGTGCTCCCGGGACTAGCGGGGGCACCTACAATGAGCAGTTCTTC
TRBV28	few	NA	TRBJ1-2	CASSLGGFGYTF	TGTGCCAGCAGTTTAGGGGGCTTTGGCTACACCTTC
TRBV5-6	many	TRBD1	TRBJ2-7	CASSLGQGNYEQYF	TGTGCCAGCAGCCTGGGACAGGGGAATTACGAGCAGTACTTC
TRBV20-1	many	NA	TRBJ1-5	CSASGGGAPGNQPQHF	TGCAGTGCTAGTGGGGGGGGGGCGCCGGGCAATCAGCCCCAGCATTTT
TRBV13	NA	NA	TRBJ2-1	CASSSGTLEQFF	TGTGCCAGCAGCTCGGGGACACTGGAACAGTTCTTC
TRBV24-1	few	NA	TRBJ2-1	CATSDWAIGNEQFF	TGTGCCACCAGTGATTGGGCTATCGGCAATGAGCAGTTCTTC
TRBV29-1	many	NA	TRBJ1-1	CSVVSAGSVQAFF	TGCAGCGTTGTGTCAGCAGGGTCGGTTCAAGCTTTCTTT
TRBV6-1	few	NA	TRBJ2-1	CASSEVGENNEQFF	TGTGCCAGCAGTGAAGTGGGAGAGAACAATGAGCAGTTCTTC
TRBV28	many	NA	TRBJ1-5	CASSFVSRDPNQPQHF	TGTGCCAGCAGTTTTGTTTCTCGGGACCCCAATCAGCCCCAGCATTTT
TRBV4-2	many	NA	TRBJ1-6	CASSQDNAGLNSPLHF	TGTGCCAGCAGCCAAGATAATGCCGGCCTTAATTCACCCCTCCACTTT
TRBV30	NA	NA	TRBJ2-2	CAWSLTGQQLNTGELFF	TGTGCCTGGAGCCTTACGGGGCAGCAGTTGAACACCGGGGAGCTGTTTTTT
TRBV19	few	NA	TRBJ1-3	CATKQPSSGNTIYF	TGTGCCACCAAGCAACCGAGCTCTGGAAACACCATATATTTT
TRBV7-2	many	NA	TRBJ2-3	CASSLGLTVDTQYF	TGTGCCAGCAGCTTAGGTTTGACAGTAGATACGCAGTATTTT
TRBV7-2	NA	NA	TRBJ2-5	CASSVRPSMQETQYF	TGTGCCAGCAGCGTACGTCCTAGCATGCAAGAGACCCAGTACTTC
TRBV5-1	many	TRBD1	TRBJ2-5	CASGRTGAEGTQYF	TGCGCCAGCGGGCGAACAGGGGCCGAGGGGACCCAGTACTTC
TRBV20-1	many	NA	TRBJ2-7	CSALKGFTYEQYF	TGCAGTGCCCTAAAAGGATTTACCTACGAGCAGTACTTC
TRBV9	NA	NA	TRBJ1-2	CASSVVGSPFYGYTF	TGTGCCAGCAGCGTAGTGGGCAGCCCTTTCTATGGCTACACCTTC
TRBV5-1	medium-sized	NA	TRBJ2-3	CASTTGDRTDTQYF	TGCGCCAGCACCACGGGCGACAGAACAGATACGCAGTATTTT
TRBV4-1	few	NA	TRBJ1-1	CASSQPTRDTTEAFF	TGCGCCAGCAGCCAACCTACCAGGGATACCACTGAAGCTTTCTTT
TRBV7-2	many	TRBD2	TRBJ2-5	CASSLGNGLAEETQYF	TGTGCCAGCAGCTTAGGAAATGGACTAGCGGAAGAGACCCAGTACTTC
TRBV20-1	many	TRBD2	TRBJ2-7	CSASGLAGGGSYEQYF	TGCAGTGCTTCCGGACTAGCGGGAGGAGGTTCCTACGAGCAGTACTTC
TRBV11-2	many	NA	TRBJ2-5	CASSFGTLGGAGGETQYF	TGTGCCAGCAGCTTCGGGACTCTGGGGGGAGCTGGTGGTGAGACCCAGTACTTC
TRBV3-1	few	TRBD1	TRBJ1-1	CASSGTGARNTEAFF	TGTGCCAGCAGCGGCACAGGGGCGAGGAACACTGAAGCTTTCTTT
TRBV6-5	many	NA	TRBJ2-1	CASSLIYGSYNEQFF	TGTGCCAGCAGCCTAATATATGGGTCCTACAATGAGCAGTTCTTC
TRBV29-1	few	NA	TRBJ1-1	CSVAVLTRTLNTEAFF	TGCAGCGTAGCCGTACTGACCAGGACTCTGAACACTGAAGCTTTCTTT
TRBV25-1	many	TRBD1	TRBJ1-1	CASSERPQGVTEAFF	TGTGCCAGCAGTGAACGTCCCCAGGGGGTTACTGAAGCTTTCTTT
TRBV7-2	many	TRBD1	TRBJ2-3	CASSPRTGGKYF	TGTGCCAGCAGCCCGCGGACAGGGGGCAAATATTTT
TRBV20-1	NA	NA	TRBJ2-3	CSASGTGSTDTQYF	TGCAGTGCTAGCGGGACGGGAAGCACAGATACGCAGTATTTT
TRBV12-3/TRBV12-4	NA	TRBD1	TRBJ2-1	CASSSRQGSEQFF	TGTGCCAGCAGTTCCCGACAGGGGAGTGAGCAGTTCTTC
TRBV4-1	many	NA	TRBJ2-7	CASSQEGTGLYEQYF	TGCGCCAGCAGCCAAGAAGGTACAGGGCTCTACGAGCAGTACTTC